This T cell receptor beta chain comes out of a study of Graves' ophthalmopathy and Graves' hyperthyroidism. Study-level background: In this cohort's terms, stable hyperthyroidism meant no ophthalmopathy by 18 months of follow-up. Findings and caveats of the study: Among expanded thyroid clonotypes above 0.001 frequency, most also occurred in blood.

Hyperthyroidism cases were recent diagnoses of under 2 months' duration in people aged 18 to 65. V lost 0 bases, J lost 9 bases, and 18 bases lay in between. Germline V lookup: CDR1 SGHAT, CDR2 FQNNGV. The CDR3 runs to 17 residues. As for this clonotype: Its cognate antigen is unknown.

Using RNA transcripts, the TCR beta CDR3 regions were amplified. First-round RT-PCR used HTBI primers; second-round multiplex PCR followed. One entry per CDR3 protein, called by TCRdb with MiXCR from the multiplex PCR reads. The sample comprises around 1,200,000 distinct CDR3 sequences, less than 45% of which are singletons, and around 10% rests with the top ten. This TCR derives from an adult man with Graves' hyperthyroidism. The chain employs TRBV11-2 and TRBJ1-6; TRBD1 is a possible D gene (6 bases). Sequenced: peripheral blood or thyroid tissue (not recorded which). This CDR3 is CASSLDPGAGTTSPLHF. The CDR3 DNA is TGTGCCAGCAGCTTAGATCCAGGGGCAGGAACCACTTCACCCCTCCACTTT.